This TCR beta chain was recorded in a study of blood T cell repertoires in COVID-19. The wider study: Samples came from the United States, Italy and Spain, spanning acute and convalescent COVID-19. T cells, B-cell-depleted T cells, or PBMCs supplied cDNA or gDNA.

The germline V gene encodes CDR1 SGHAT and CDR2 FQNNGV. This CDR3 comprises 15 residues. J lost 10 bases, V lost 5 bases, and 13 bases had no gene match. In the study's own analysis: Counts of nucleated cells, estimated from reference gene primer amplification, were obtained. Using immunoSEQ multiplex PCR, the repertoire was profiled, and TCRdb retains in-frame clones only, with some absent. D and trimming were read from the DNA, whereas the V and J calls and clone size are those reported in that table. The sample contains about 200,000 clones, approximately 87% of which appear only once. This chain connects TRBV11-2 to TRBJ2-7, with TRBD2 identical over 11 bases. This sequence was found in a woman in her seventies with acute or convalescent COVID-19. Sequencing was done on a sample of peripheral blood. This CDR3 is CASSARLAGRGDQYF. The CDR3 nucleotides read TGTGCCAGCAGCGCTAGACTAGCGGGAAGAGGTGATCAGTACTTC.